The 24 T cell receptor beta chains reported below all come from one sample, sequenced in a study of T cell repertoires in cytomegalovirus infection. MiXCR was run by TCRdb on the reads, yielding one entry per CDR3 protein. The table records approximately 260,000 distinct CDR3 sequences, roughly 21% of them present only once. What these receptors recognize is not known. This specimen was cultured PBMCs, taken from culture after CMV antigen stimulation. These receptors were taken from a human donor in good health (CMV status not recorded). Some clones in this sample may be carry-over from other donors' samples.

This sequence joins TRBV9 and TRBJ1-2, with 9 bases matching TRBD1. CDR1 and CDR2 (germline): SGDLS, YYNGEE. V was clipped by 2 bases and J by 6 bases; unmatched bases: 8. CDR3 length: 15 residues. CDR3 bases: TGTGCCAGCAGCGTGGGGCTGGACAGGGGCAATGGCTACACCTTC. Its protein product is CASSVGLDRGNGYTF. The whole variable domain, filled in from reference TRBV9 and TRBJ1-2, reads DSGVTQTPKHLITATGQRVTLRCSPRSGDLSVYWYQQSLDQGLQFLIQYYNGEERAKGNILERFSAQQFPDLHSELNLSSLELGDSALYFCASSVGLDRGNGYTFGSGTRLTVV.

V usage is TRBV28 and J usage is TRBJ2-1; TRBD2 aligns across 8 bases. This CDR3 is 15 amino acids long. From germline, CDR1 is MDHEN and CDR2 SYDVKM. The trim removed 5 bases at V and 5 bases at J, leaving 8 bases unmatched. CDR3 residues: CASSGPGLGNNEQFF. The CDR3 DNA follows: TGTGCCAGCAGTGGACCGGGACTAGGAAACAATGAGCAGTTCTTC.

This clonotype was found a few times. V gene TRBV7-2 combines with J gene TRBJ1-1; D remains ambiguous. CDR3 length: 16 residues. Germline V gives CDR1 SGHTA, CDR2 FQGNSA. With 4 bases removed from V and 0 bases from J, the gap between germline ends came to 15 bases. CDR3: CASSSITRFMNTEAFF. The CDR3 coding sequence is TGTGCCAGCAGCTCCATTACACGGTTCATGAACACTGAAGCTTTCTTT.

CDR3 residues: CSAPDRNLPYEQYF. Here the CDR3 DNA reads TGCAGTGCTCCGGACAGGAACCTTCCCTACGAGCAGTACTTC. This sequence joins TRBV20-1 and TRBJ2-7; 7 nucleotides agree with TRBD1. After removal of 5 bases from V and 2 bases from J, the junction contained 9 bases not matched to a gene. CDR3 size: 14 residues. Germline values: CDR1 DFQATT, CDR2 SNEGSKA (reference sequence).

Concerning this clonotype: Being one base from a much bigger clone, this may be a read error. The gene calls are TRBV7-2 and TRBJ1-1; D perhaps matches TRBD1 (5 bases). The CDR3 runs 13 residues. The ends were cut back, 8 bases at V and 6 bases at J, with 16 bases in the middle. The V gene's germline CDR1 is SGHTA and CDR2 FQGNSA. CDR3 loop: CASAYGGSAEAFF. Here the CDR3 DNA reads TGTGCCAGCGCATACGGGGGTAGCGCTGAAGCTTTCTTT.

Ten or more counts support this clonotype. A junction end diverges from the germline sequence, so it may reflect a read error. V and J are TRBV7-2 and TRBJ2-1; D is perhaps TRBD2 (6 bases). The CDR3 totals 14 residues. Germline values: CDR1 SGHTA, CDR2 FQGNSA. CDR3 loop: CASTFAGNYNEQSF. As DNA, the CDR3 is TGTGCCAGCACCTTCGCGGGGAACTACAATGAGCAGTCCTTC.

The gene calls are TRBV7-6 and TRBJ2-3; 7 bases map to TRBD2. The ends lost 2 bases at V and 4 bases at J; junction bases unmatched: 9. Germline CDR1 reads SGHVS; CDR2 reads FNYEAQ. The CDR3 extends over 16 amino acids. This CDR3 reads CASSLRSAGSADTQYF. The CDR3 DNA reads TGTGCCAGCAGCTTAAGATCAGCGGGGAGCGCAGATACGCAGTATTTT.

The V gene is TRBV12-3 or TRBV12-4, the J gene TRBJ2-3, with D tentatively TRBD1 (5 bases). There are 15 residues in the CDR3. Deletions cut 3 bases from V and 4 bases from J, with 14 bases between. The CDR3 DNA reads as TGTGCCAGCAGTTTGCCCCAGGGAAGGGCAGATACGCAGTATTTT. Translated: CASSLPQGRADTQYF.

This clonotype came up a few times. This sequence joins TRBV7-8 and TRBJ2-7, with 12 bases that match TRBD2. V shed 1 base and J 5 bases; nucleotides not matched to a gene: 0. The CDR3 has 14 amino acids. The V gene's germline CDR1 is SGHVS and CDR2 FQNEAQ. For the CDR3, the DNA is TGTGCCAGCAGCTTAGGGACTAGCGGGAACGAGCAGTACGTC. Protein: CASSLGTSGNEQYV.

This clonotype showed up just a few times. This rearrangement joins TRBV4-1 to TRBJ1-1; D ambiguous. Trimming cost V 1 base and J 4 bases, with 4 bases left between them. The CDR3 is 12 amino acids. Germline V lookup: CDR1 MGHRA, CDR2 YSYEKL. The CDR3 loop is CASSQVPTEAFF. As DNA, the CDR3 is TGCGCCAGCAGCCAAGTCCCCACTGAAGCTTTCTTT.

The gene calls are TRBV7-2 and TRBJ2-3; D may be TRBD2 (6 bases). V was shortened by 3 bases and J by 2 bases, with 9 bases between the two germline ends. Germline CDR1 SGHTA, CDR2 FQGNSA. The CDR3 runs 14 residues. The CDR3 sequence is CASSFGGNTDTQYF. The CDR3 coding sequence is TGTGCCAGCAGCTTCGGCGGGAACACAGATACGCAGTATTTT.

V usage is TRBV6-5 and J usage is TRBJ2-1, with a tentative D call TRBD2 (5 bases). There are 14 residues in the CDR3. Trimming removed 6 bases at V and 8 bases at J, with 17 bases between. The germline CDR1 and CDR2 sequences are MNHEY and SVGAGI. CDR3 coding DNA: TGTGCCAGCAGGAAACAGCTGTTGAGGGATGAGCAGTTCTTC. The encoded protein is CASRKQLLRDEQFF.

A few counts support this clonotype. V usage is TRBV10-3 and J usage is TRBJ1-1; 12 bases map to TRBD1. From germline, CDR1 is ENHRY and CDR2 SYGVKD. This CDR3 has 18 residues. V lost 0 bases, J lost 7 bases, and 12 bases stayed unmatched. The CDR3 loop reads CAISESTLGTGGLGEAFF. DNA for the CDR3: TGTGCCATCAGTGAGTCGACTCTGGGGACAGGGGGCTTAGGTGAAGCTTTCTTT.

To note about this clonotype: This may arise from a read error, as a much more abundant clone is one base away. This chain connects TRBV20-1 to TRBJ2-1; 10 nucleotides agree with TRBD2. The V segment lost 2 bases and the J segment 6 bases; nucleotides outside the gene matches: 10. The length of the CDR3 is 16 residues. Germline CDR1 is DFQATT and CDR2 is SNEGSKA (reference sequence). The CDR3 protein is CSARKREGLPGNEQFF. CDR3 sequence (DNA): TGCAGTGCTAGAAAGCGGGAGGGCCTCCCAGGCAATGAGCAGTTCTTC.

This clonotype has a count of ten or more. The chain has TRBV7-2 and TRBJ2-3; TRBD2 matches at 11 bases. The germline V gene has CDR1 SGHTA and CDR2 FQGNSA. V shed 6 bases, J shed 0 bases, and the junction held 11 bases outside the gene matches. CDR3 length: 18 residues. CDR3 coding DNA: TGTGCCAGCAGTATTAGCGGGAGGGCCCTCGCTAGCACAGATACGCAGTATTTT. Its protein product is CASSISGRALASTDTQYF.

The chain joins TRBV28 to TRBJ2-5; 10 positions match TRBD2. The ends lost 3 bases at V and 7 bases at J; junction bases unmatched: 14. The CDR3 totals 17 residues. Germline V CDR1 and CDR2: MDHEN, SYDVKM. The CDR3 sequence is CASSFRSSGSRMGTQYF. CDR3 DNA: TGTGCCAGCAGTTTTAGGTCTAGCGGGAGTAGGATGGGGACCCAGTACTTC.

This chain uses TRBV18 with TRBJ1-1, with 9 bases matching TRBD1. Per the germline V gene, CDR1 is KGHSH and CDR2 is LQKENI. Unmatched junction bases numbered 3, after V lost 1 base and J lost 0 bases. The CDR3 is 16 amino acids. The chain's CDR3 is CASSPRDRGMNTEAFF. CDR3 in DNA: TGTGCCAGCTCACCACGCGACAGGGGGATGAACACTGAAGCTTTCTTT.

V usage is TRBV6-5 and J usage is TRBJ2-1; 7 bases map to TRBD2. Germline V gene lookup returns CDR1 MNHEY and CDR2 SVGAGI. The CDR3 totals 10 residues. V lost 8 bases to trimming and J lost 11 bases; unmatched junction nucleotides: 3. For the CDR3, the DNA is TGTGCCAGCGGGAGGGATCAGCAGTTCTTC. Its protein product is CASGRDQQFF.

V is TRBV20-1 and J is TRBJ2-3; 9 bases map to TRBD2. This CDR3 spans 18 amino acids. V lost 2 bases to trimming and J lost 0 bases; unmatched junction nucleotides: 12. Germline CDR1 DFQATT, CDR2 SNEGSKA (reference sequence). CDR3 nucleotides: TGCAGTGCTAGATCCGGCGACGGCGGGAGGGCTAGCACAGATACGCAGTATTTT. Translation: CSARSGDGGRASTDTQYF.

This clonotype was observed a few times. The chain joins TRBV11-2 to TRBJ2-4; 8 nucleotides line up with TRBD2. V was clipped by 3 bases and J by 2 bases; unmatched bases: 9. Germline V gene lookup returns CDR1 SGHAT and CDR2 FQNNGV. The CDR3 consists of 17 residues. CDR3 protein: CASSLGRGGRPKNIQYF. The CDR3 DNA is TGTGCCAGCAGCTTGGGCCGGGGCGGGAGGCCCAAAAACATTCAGTACTTC.

This clonotype was found a few times. The V and J genes are TRBV5-8 and TRBJ2-7, with D possibly being TRBD1 (6 bases). V lost 2 bases and J 0 bases, leaving 12 bases between the germline ends. CDR3 length equals 15 residues. CDR1 is SGHTS, CDR2 YDEGEE, per germline. CDR3 region: CASSFPWTASYEQYF. The CDR3 coding sequence is TGTGCCAGCAGCTTCCCATGGACAGCCTCCTACGAGCAGTACTTC.

This clonotype was counted a few times. This chain uses TRBV27 with TRBJ1-5; the match to TRBD1 covers 7 bases. Trimming cost V 8 bases and J 1 base; bases outside gene matches: 11. CDR1 MNHEY and CDR2 SMNVEV come from the germline V gene (reference sequence). The CDR3 is made up of 16 amino acids. For the CDR3, the DNA is TGTGCCAGCCGATTCAACAGGGGTCTGAGCAATCAGCCCCAGCATTTT. Translation: CASRFNRGLSNQPQHF.

The chain joins TRBV20-1 to TRBJ1-1; possible D gene TRBD1, 6 bases. With 5 bases removed from V and 5 bases from J, the gap between germline ends came to 18 bases. Germline assignment: CDR1 DFQATT and CDR2 SNEGSKA (reference sequence). The CDR3 has 14 amino acids. Here the CDR3 DNA reads TGCAGTGCTTTTCGAGGGGGAGGGGCGACTGAAGCTTTCTTT. Protein product: CSAFRGGGATEAFF.

The V call is TRBV10-3, the J call TRBJ1-4, with D perhaps TRBD1 (5 bases). CDR3 length: 13 residues. CDR1 and CDR2 (germline): ENHRY, SYGVKD. The V end lost 6 bases, the J end lost 5 bases, and 10 bases lay between the germline ends. CDR3 in DNA: TGTGCCATCAGAGACAGCGCCAATGAAAAACTGTTTTTT. Residues: CAIRDSANEKLFF.